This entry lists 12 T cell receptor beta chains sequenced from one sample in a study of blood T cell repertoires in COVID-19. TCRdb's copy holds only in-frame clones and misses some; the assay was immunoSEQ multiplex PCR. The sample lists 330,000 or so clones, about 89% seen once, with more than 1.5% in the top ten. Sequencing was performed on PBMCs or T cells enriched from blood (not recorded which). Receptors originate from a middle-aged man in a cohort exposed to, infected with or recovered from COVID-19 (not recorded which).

CDR3 region: CASSQETGEAFF. In DNA, the CDR3 is TGTGCCAGCAGCCAAGAGACAGGGGAAGCTTTCTTT. The chain couples TRBV3-1 (or the pseudogene TRBV3-2) to TRBJ1-1; 7 bases line up with TRBD1. J lost 8 bases, V lost 0 bases, and 0 bases had no gene match. The CDR3 consists of 12 residues. Germline V CDR1 and CDR2: LGHDT, YNNKEL (reference sequence).

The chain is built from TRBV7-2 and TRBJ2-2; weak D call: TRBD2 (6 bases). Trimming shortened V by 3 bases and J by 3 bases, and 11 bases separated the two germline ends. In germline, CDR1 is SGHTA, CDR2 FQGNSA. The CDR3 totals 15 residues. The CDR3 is CASSFRLGDTGELFF. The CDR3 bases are TGTGCCAGCAGCTTCCGACTAGGGGACACCGGGGAGCTGTTTTTT.

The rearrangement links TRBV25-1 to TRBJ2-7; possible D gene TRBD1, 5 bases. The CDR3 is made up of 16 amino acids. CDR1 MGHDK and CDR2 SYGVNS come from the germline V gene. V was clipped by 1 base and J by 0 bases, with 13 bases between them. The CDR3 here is CASSEFRGRASYEQYF. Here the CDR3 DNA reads TGTGCCAGCAGTGAATTTAGGGGCAGGGCCTCCTACGAGCAGTACTTC.

The CDR3 sequence: CASRTGTGYTGELFF. The CDR3 region has the DNA TGTGCCAGCAGGACCGGGACAGGGTATACCGGGGAGCTGTTTTTT. The chain uses TRBV2 and TRBJ2-2, with 9 bases matching TRBD1. This CDR3 is 15 amino acids long. Germline-derived CDR1 and CDR2 are SNHLY and FYNNEI. V lost 6 bases, J lost 5 bases, and 7 bases stayed unmatched. The full variable domain, in which reference TRBV2 and TRBJ2-2 provide the parts outside the CDR3, is EPEVTQTPSHQVTQMGQEVILRCVPISNHLYFYWYRQILGQKVEFLVSFYNNEISEKSEIFDDQFSVERPDGSNFTLKIRSTKLEDSAMYFCASRTGTGYTGELFFGEGSRLTVL.

DNA for the CDR3: TGTGCCAGCAGCCCACAGGGTTTGTCTGGGGCCAACGTCCTGACTTTC. Amino acids: CASSPQGLSGANVLTF. The rearrangement links TRBV27 to TRBJ2-6; a possible D gene is TRBD1 (6 bases). The length of the CDR3 is 16 residues. The germline V gene encodes CDR1 MNHEY and CDR2 SMNVEV (reference sequence). Deletions cut 6 bases from V and 1 base from J, with 13 bases between.

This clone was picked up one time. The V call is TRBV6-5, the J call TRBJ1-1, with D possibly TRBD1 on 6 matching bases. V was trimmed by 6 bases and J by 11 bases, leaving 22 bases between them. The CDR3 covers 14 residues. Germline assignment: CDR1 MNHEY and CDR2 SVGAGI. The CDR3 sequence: CASRSGTPSQVAFF. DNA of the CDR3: TGTGCCAGCAGATCCGGGACACCTTCTCAAGTCGCTTTCTTT.

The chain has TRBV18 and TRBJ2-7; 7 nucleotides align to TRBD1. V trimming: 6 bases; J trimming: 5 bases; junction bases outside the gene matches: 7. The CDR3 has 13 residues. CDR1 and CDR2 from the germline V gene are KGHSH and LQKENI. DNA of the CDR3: TGTGCCAGCTCCCCCGACAGGGACAACGAGCAGTACTTC. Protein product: CASSPDRDNEQYF.

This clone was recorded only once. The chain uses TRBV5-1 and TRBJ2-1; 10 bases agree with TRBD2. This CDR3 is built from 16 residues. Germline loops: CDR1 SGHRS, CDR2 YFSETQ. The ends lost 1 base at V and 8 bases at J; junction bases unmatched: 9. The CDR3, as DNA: TGCGCCAGCAGCTTGAAGGCTAGCGGGAGTGGGCATGAGCAGTTCTTC. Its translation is CASSLKASGSGHEQFF.

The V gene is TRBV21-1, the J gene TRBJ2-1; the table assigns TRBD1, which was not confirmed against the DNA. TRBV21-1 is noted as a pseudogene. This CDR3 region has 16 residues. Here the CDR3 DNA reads TGTGCCAGCAGCCGTGGTCGGGGACAGGGGGCTCATGAGCAGTTCTTC. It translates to CASSRGRGQGAHEQFF.

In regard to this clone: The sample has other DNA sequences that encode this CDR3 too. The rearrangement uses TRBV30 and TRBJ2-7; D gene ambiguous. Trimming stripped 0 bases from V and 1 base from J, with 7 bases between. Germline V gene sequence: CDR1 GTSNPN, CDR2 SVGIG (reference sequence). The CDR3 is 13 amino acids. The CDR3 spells CAWSVSSSYEQYF. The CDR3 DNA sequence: TGTGCCTGGAGTGTCTCGTCTTCCTACGAGCAGTACTTC.

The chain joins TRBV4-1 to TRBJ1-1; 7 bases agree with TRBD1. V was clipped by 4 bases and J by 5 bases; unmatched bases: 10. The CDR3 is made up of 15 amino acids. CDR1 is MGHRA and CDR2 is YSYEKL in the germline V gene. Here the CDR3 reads CASSLMTGLGTEAFF. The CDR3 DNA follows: TGCGCCAGCAGCCTAATGACAGGGCTGGGAACTGAAGCTTTCTTT.

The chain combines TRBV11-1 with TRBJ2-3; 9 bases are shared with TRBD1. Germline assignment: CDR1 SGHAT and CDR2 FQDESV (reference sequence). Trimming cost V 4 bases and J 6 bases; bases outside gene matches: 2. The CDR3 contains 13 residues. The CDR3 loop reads CASSSGQGDTQYF. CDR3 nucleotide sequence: TGTGCCAGCAGCTCGGGACAGGGTGATACGCAGTATTTT.